This TCR beta chain was recovered during a study of response to subunit inactivated influenza vaccine. In germline, CDR1 is MNHEY, CDR2 SVGEGT. J lost 5 bases, V lost 4 bases, and 5 bases had no gene match. The CDR3 extends over 14 amino acids. This clonotype was counted a few times. The antigen remains unidentified. Points from the study as a whole: The authors proposed limited new T cell recruitment per seasonal influenza vaccination.

TCRdb reanalysed the RT-PCR reads using MiXCR and keeps one entry per CDR3 protein. Of approximately 570,000 distinct CDR3 sequences in the sample, approximately 7.1% were seen once. The rearrangement links TRBV6-2 or TRBV6-3 to TRBJ1-5; 7 positions match TRBD1. The material sequenced was PBMCs from blood, taken around 25 months after vaccination. The source is a man between 50 and 69 years old who received an inactivated influenza vaccine. The CDR3 region has the DNA TGTGCCAGCAGTTCCCAGGGGGTCTATCAGCCCCAGCATTTT. This codes for CASSSQGVYQPQHF.